Given below is one T cell receptor (beta chain) in context. Its recognized antigen is unknown. Base qualities were left out, and no much larger clone turns up one base away. The germline V gene sets CDR1 to SGHTA and CDR2 to FQGNSA. V ends up 4 bases short and J 4 bases short, with an unmatched junction base count of 7. The CDR3 sequence holds 15 residues, the cysteine and phenylalanine included. Of the read, only the CDR3 DNA is kept; its 45 bases are in frame from base 1. The data belong to a study of T cell changes during pregnancy in multiple sclerosis (dated by TCRdb to between 2018 and 2021). Describing the broader study: In women with multiple sclerosis, the researchers looked at how the T cell repertoire shifted as pregnancy progressed.

Receptor amplification or capture employed the immunoSEQ multiplex PCR assay. TCRdb limited this immuneACCESS table to in-frame rearrangements with V and J called. A share of clones is missing; checked studies link under half to unresolved V genes, and the rest is unexplained. The sample profile shows about 68,000 clones; about 90% of them were found once. The ten largest clones add up to around 0.89% of the sample. This sample comprised peripheral blood, obtained in the second trimester of pregnancy. This TCR came from a female donor with multiple sclerosis, enrolled in a pregnancy study. The chain couples TRBV7-2 to TRBJ2-3, with TRBD2 matching 8 junction bases. The CDR3 has the sequence CASSSPGGGPDTQYF. The DNA sequence follows: TGTGCCAGCAGCTCGCCGGGGGGGGGACCAGATACGCAGTATTTT.